This TCR beta chain was observed in a study of blood T cell repertoires in COVID-19. Here immunoSEQ multiplex PCR was the method, and the copy in TCRdb shows in-frame clones only, minus some. The sample has 70,000 or so clones; about 89% are singletons. Germline V gives CDR1 WSHSY, CDR2 SAAADI. V was trimmed by 0 bases and J by 2 bases, leaving 10 bases between them. The CDR3 contains 15 residues. Sample: peripheral blood. The TCR comes from a man aged 55-75 years with acute or convalescent COVID-19. This chain links TRBV10-2 with TRBJ1-2; D uncertain. The CDR3 DNA sequence: TGCGCCAGCAGTGAGTCGATAAGACTGAACTATGGCTACACCTTC. Its translation is CASSESIRLNYGYTF.